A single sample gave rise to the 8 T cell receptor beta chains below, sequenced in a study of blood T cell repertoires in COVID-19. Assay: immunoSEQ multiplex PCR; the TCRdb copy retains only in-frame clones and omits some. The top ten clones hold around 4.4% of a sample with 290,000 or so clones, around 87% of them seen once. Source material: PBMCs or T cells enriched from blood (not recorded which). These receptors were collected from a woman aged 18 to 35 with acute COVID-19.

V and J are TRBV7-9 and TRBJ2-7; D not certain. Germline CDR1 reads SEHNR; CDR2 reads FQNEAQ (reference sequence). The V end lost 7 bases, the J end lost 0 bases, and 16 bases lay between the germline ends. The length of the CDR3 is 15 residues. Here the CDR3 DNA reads TGTGCCAGCACCACAAGAACCCTCAGCTCCTACGAGCAGTACTTC. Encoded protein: CASTTRTLSSYEQYF.

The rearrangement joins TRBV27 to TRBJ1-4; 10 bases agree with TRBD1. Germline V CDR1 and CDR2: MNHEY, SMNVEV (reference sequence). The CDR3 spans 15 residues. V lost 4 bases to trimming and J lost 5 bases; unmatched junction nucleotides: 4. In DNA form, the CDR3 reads TGTGCCAGCAGTTCGTTGGACAGGGGGAATGAAAAACTGTTTTTT. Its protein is CASSSLDRGNEKLFF. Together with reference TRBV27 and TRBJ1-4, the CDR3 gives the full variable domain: EAQVTQNPRYLITVTGKKLTVTCSQNMNHEYMSWYRQDPGLGLRQIYYSMNVEVTDKGDVPEGYKVSRKEKRNFPLILESPSPNQTSLYFCASSSLDRGNEKLFFGSGTQLSVL.

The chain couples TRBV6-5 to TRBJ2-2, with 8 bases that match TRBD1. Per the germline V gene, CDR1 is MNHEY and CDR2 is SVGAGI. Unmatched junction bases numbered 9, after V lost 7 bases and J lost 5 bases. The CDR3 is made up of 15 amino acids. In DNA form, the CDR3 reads TGTGCCAGCAACCTTGACAGGGGTCGAACCGGGGAGCTGTTTTTT. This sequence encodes CASNLDRGRTGELFF.

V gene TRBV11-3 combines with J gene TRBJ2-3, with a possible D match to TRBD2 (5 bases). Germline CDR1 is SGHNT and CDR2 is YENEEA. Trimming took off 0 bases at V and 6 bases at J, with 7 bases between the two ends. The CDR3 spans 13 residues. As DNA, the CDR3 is TGTGCCAGCAGCTTAGATCCGGGGGATACGCAGTATTTT. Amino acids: CASSLDPGDTQYF.

The CDR3 nucleotides are TGTGCCAGCAGCGTACACCTTTTGGGATCGGGAGAGCTGTTTTTT. This codes for CASSVHLLGSGELFF. The V gene is TRBV9, the J gene TRBJ2-2, with D possibly TRBD2 on 5 matching bases. V lost 1 base to trimming and J lost 11 bases, with 18 bases between them. From germline, CDR1 is SGDLS and CDR2 YYNGEE. The CDR3 is 15 residues long. The variable domain in full, with the rest retrieved from reference TRBV9 and TRBJ2-2, is DSGVTQTPKHLITATGQRVTLRCSPRSGDLSVYWYQQSLDQGLQFLIQYYNGEERAKGNILERFSAQQFPDLHSELNLSSLELGDSALYFCASSVHLLGSGELFFGEGSRLTVL.

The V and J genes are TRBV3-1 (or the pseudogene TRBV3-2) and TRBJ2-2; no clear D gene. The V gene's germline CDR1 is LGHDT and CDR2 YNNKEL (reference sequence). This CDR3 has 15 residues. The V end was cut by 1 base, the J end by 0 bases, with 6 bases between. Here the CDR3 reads CASSQGSPNTGELFF. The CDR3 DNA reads TGTGCCAGCAGCCAAGGTAGCCCGAACACCGGGGAGCTGTTTTTT.

CDR3 nucleotides: TGTGCCAGCAGTTTGAACACAGGGGGCGGTGGCTCCTACGAGCAGTACTTC. This gives the protein CASSLNTGGGGSYEQYF. The chain employs TRBV28 and TRBJ2-7, with 9 bases matching TRBD1. This CDR3 comprises 17 residues. V lost 3 bases, J lost 0 bases, and 9 bases stayed unmatched. Per the germline V gene, CDR1 is MDHEN and CDR2 is SYDVKM.

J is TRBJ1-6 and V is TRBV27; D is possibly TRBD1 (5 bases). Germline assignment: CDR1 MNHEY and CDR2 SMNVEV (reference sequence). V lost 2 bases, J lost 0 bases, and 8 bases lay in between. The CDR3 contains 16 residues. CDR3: CASSLTRASYNSPLHF. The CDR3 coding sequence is TGTGCCAGCAGTTTAACCAGGGCCTCCTATAATTCACCCCTCCACTTT.